This T cell receptor beta chain comes out of a study of cytomegalovirus exposure and HLA in healthy donors (dated 2017 in TCRdb). Context from the whole study: In an earlier analysis of about 560 of the donors, about 270 Gb of sequence data and 90 million to 120 million unique TCR beta sequences from 180 million or so T cells were reported. Rather than drawing on any new phenotypic data, the later analysis identified candidate immune exposures from TCR beta sequences and the way those sequences occurred across donors. Among the approximately 400 genotyped donors, around 79% belonged to the genetic ancestry cluster associated with self-reported Caucasian donors. Genome-wide SNP genotypes for about three fifths of the 666 donors were used in a later genetic analysis, which treated that subset as a discovery cohort. Along with the roughly 670-subject first cohort, a separate validation cohort of over a hundred different subjects was used. To predict cytomegalovirus infection status, the study combined high-throughput TCR immunosequencing, statistical association of individual TCRs with disease status, and machine learning. An earlier analysis of several hundred of the donors applied high-throughput TCR beta sequencing to assess whether each TCR beta V gene segment acted as functional or pseudogenic. The T cell repertoires of some 700 subjects were profiled by immunosequencing and related to cytomegalovirus serostatus. Typing coverage varied by locus: about 620-630 donors for A, B, C, DRB1 and DQB1; more than 500 for DQA1; 606 for DPA1; under 490 for DPB1. A later analysis re-analyzed previously published TCR beta repertoires from 650 to 800 donors and added high-resolution HLA genotyping to study TCR occurrence patterns. Both class I and class II loci were covered by HLA typing, at four-digit resolution. Among under 450 genotyped donors of the cohort, an average of 235,054 unique TCR beta nucleotide sequences were sequenced per donor, roughly 20% of them non-productive. The aim of the study was to test whether cataloging public T cell receptors could identify signatures of past pathogen exposure. Four or five DR-DQ haplotypes were handled as single units for association and clustering because linkage in the cohort was strong. Alongside the repertoire data, information on donor age, sex, ethnicity and CMV serostatus was compiled. Every discovery cohort repertoire had been produced on one sequencing platform. Approximately 300 gigabases of sequencing data and 70 million to 100 million unique TCR sequences made up an early release that covered approximately 700 HLA-typed donors.

As regards this clone: Its antigen target is currently unknown. Within one base of it there is no much larger clone, and no base qualities were kept.

For CDR1 and CDR2, the germline V gene lists SGHDT and YYEEEE. Relative to germline, V is missing 0 bases and J is missing 0 bases, with 3 bases of the junction outside any gene match. From the cysteine through the phenylalanine, the CDR3 covers 16 amino acids. CDR3 DNA is the only sequence kept; it has 48 bases, read in frame from the first base. In total, fewer than 750 healthy bone marrow donors made up the cohort. Cohort members were all nominally healthy when sampled, although unrecorded immune exposures were likely present. The donor was CMV seronegative and belonged to the group of several hundred seronegative cohort members. A peripheral blood sample was collected from each donor, and TCR beta sequencing was performed on peripheral blood mononuclear cells. Genomic DNA extraction from the blood cell samples was performed with the Qiagen DNeasy Blood Extraction Kit. The library was prepared using the immunoSEQ multiplex PCR assay. The multiplex PCR relied on a mix of 60 forward primers for TCR Vbeta segments and 13 reverse primers for TCR Jbeta segments. Amplification of the CDR3 region of rearranged TCR beta genes was performed with a multiplex PCR assay on genomic DNA. The Illumina HiSeq System was used to sequence the amplified TCR beta libraries as 87-base-pair reads. On the authors' methods: A later analysis tallied 75 million to 95 million unique TCR beta chains across the 666 repertoires, and approximately 9.9 million of those chains were shared by two or more donors. Raw reads were error-corrected and collapsed into unique sequences with a nearest-neighbor algorithm that merged closely related sequences to remove PCR and sequencing errors. To assign V, D and J gene segments, CDR3 sequences were aligned to IMGT reference sequences. For a sequence to be retained, at least a six-nucleotide match to both a V gene segment and a J gene segment was required. Rearrangements were called productive when the CDR3 lacked stop codons and stayed in frame with V and J; all others were non-productive. Following IMGT convention, CDR3 was defined as the stretch from the second conserved V-encoded cysteine up to the conserved J-encoded phenylalanine. The earlier analysis of 500 to 600 of the donors excluded sequences that lacked an unambiguous match to a single V gene segment. An earlier analysis of several hundred of the donors called V segments functional above 56.7% productive rearrangements and segregating when the between-donor standard deviation exceeded 5%. A statistical classification framework was built to diagnose cytomegalovirus status from the catalog of TCR beta chain sequences. V and J gene assignment, in a later analysis, came from comparing TCR nucleotide sequences with IMGT/GENE-DB human TR gene sequences. Using the TCRdist pipeline, a later analysis assigned CDR3 sequences along with most-parsimonious VDJ recombination scenarios. In a later analysis, every TCR beta chain was defined by the combination of its CDR3 amino acid sequence and its V-gene family, and reads without a unique V-gene family were dropped. As a way to deal with suspected cross-contamination and a sequencing artifact, a later analysis dropped nearly 600 nucleotide sequences that were highly shared and had low generation probability. In a later analysis, a clonal expansion index for each public chain was calculated from normalized within-repertoire ranks of inferred template counts. Generation probabilities in a later analysis came from a VDJ recombination model fitted to out-of-frame rearrangements, and those results were checked against IGoR. Hypergeometric tests were used in a later analysis to score TCR-TCR, TCR-HLA and TCR-CMV co-occurrence, with a repertoire-size bias correction applied to the TCR pairs. To estimate false discovery rates, a later analysis permuted the HLA or CMV assignments 20 times. In a later analysis, co-occurring TCRs were grouped with DBSCAN, and TCRdist sequence similarity was added when clustering was performed within HLA-allele-positive subsets. For co-occurrence clustering, repertoires with fewer than 30,000 or more than 120,000 public chains were excluded, along with roughly 5 repertoires with anomalous nucleotide sharing. TCRdb's version of the immuneACCESS table is confined to in-frame rearrangements and falls short of the full clone set. An unresolved V gene accounts for under half of the shortfall where checked; the remainder is of unknown origin. V and J calls and clone size follow that table, whereas D and trimming were derived from the DNA. The sample data list fewer than 100,000 clones, and more than 75% of these were observed just once. The ten largest clones capture about 0.71% of the sample.

Results the study describes overall, beyond this receptor: Presence/absence analyses assumed roughly uniform sequencing depth across donors, an assumption that may not hold. According to a later analysis, TCR association rates differed among HLA loci, with DRB1 alleles showing the most associated TCRs and HLA-C alleles showing the fewest. Correlated functional status among segregating V segments might reflect linkage disequilibrium, but an unknown experimental factor could not be ruled out. A later genetic analysis reported fewer N-insertions in productive TCRs among donors in an Asian-associated ancestry cluster than the roughly 720-donor mean. The only immune exposure information available for the cohort was CMV serostatus. Most TCR sequences were seen in very few donors, while some public TCRs were found in many individuals. In a later analysis, most CMV-associated TCR beta chains were found to appear HLA-restricted, with HLA associations seemingly driven largely by CMV exposure. Several of the top co-occurrence clusters appeared to be linked to parvovirus B19, influenza, CMV and Epstein-Barr virus, according to a later analysis. Because some donors lacked HLA typing at each locus, the association tests relied only on the typed subset. Roughly 17 rarely observed V segments, including chromosome 9 orphons, were excluded from the earlier analysis of several hundred of the donors because counts were too low. A cluster of highly shared sequence variants was judged likely to represent a technical artifact of the sequencing pipeline. The 87-base-pair reads could not distinguish some IMGT-functional V segments, including TRBV6-2 and TRBV6-3, so those segments were excluded. A total of 164 TCR beta chains were listed by the study as associated with cytomegalovirus. Assigning TCR associations to individual alleles was difficult when HLA alleles, especially DR and DQ, strongly co-occurred. In a later analysis, HLA-associated TCR beta chains were found to be more clonally expanded and to have lower generation probabilities than equally common non-associated chains. In vitro tests confirmed that a few of the cytomegalovirus-associated TCR beta chains recognize cytomegalovirus antigens. In an earlier analysis of some 500 of the donors, most TCR beta V segments were observed in productive rearrangements about 87% or about 30% of the time, broadly matching IMGT annotations. Only TCR beta chains were sequenced in this cohort, and the absence of alpha or paired-chain data limited detectable features. At a false discovery rate of 0.05, a later analysis linked about 16,000 TCR beta sequences to specific HLA alleles. A later genetic analysis associated a missense DCLRE1C variant with V-gene and J-gene trimming of TCR beta chains, and an independent cohort replicated the association. The authors suggested that the approach could potentially be generalized to other disease states and immunological phenotypes. A further reported finding was that TCR beta sequences accurately predicted the HLA-A and HLA-B alleles for most subjects in the first cohort. The classifier was reported to diagnose cytomegalovirus status with high specificity and sensitivity in both the original cohort and the validation cohort.

The receptor comes from a woman aged 55 to 70 in good health and CMV-seronegative. The chain uses TRBV5-6 and TRBJ2-3; 8 central nucleotides agree with TRBD2. The sequenced material came from PBMCs. The CDR3 here reads CASSLGASGSTDTQYF. The nucleotide sequence reads TGTGCCAGCAGCTTGGGGGCTAGCGGGAGCACAGATACGCAGTATTTT.